This paragraph reports one TCR beta chain. Its antigen is as yet unknown. The germline V gene has CDR1 MNHEY and CDR2 SMNVEV (reference sequence). V lost 4 bases and J lost 0, with 16 bases in between. The length of the CDR3 is 18 residues. The method was immunoSEQ multiplex PCR; TCRdb's version includes in-frame clones alone and lacks a portion of them. Counted here are 150,000 or so clones, 94% occurring once; the ten biggest clones make up roughly 5%. These data are taken from a study of T cell responses to AZD1222 COVID-19 vaccine. Overall study findings and caveats: White British donors predominated, females outnumbered males, and clonal diversity was possibly underestimated. Of the AZD1222 recipients, only six or seven were seropositive at baseline.

The origin of this receptor is an adult who received the AZD1222 COVID-19 vaccine. Here the sequenced sample was peripheral blood, taken 28 days after the second AZD1222 dose. The rearrangement uses TRBV27 and TRBJ2-6, with TRBD2 as a possible D gene (6 bases). CDR3 in amino acids: CASSYGAGSVSGANVLTF. For the CDR3, the DNA is TGTGCCAGCAGTTATGGGGCCGGGAGTGTCTCTGGGGCCAACGTCCTGACTTTC.